The 23 T cell receptor beta chains below were found in one sample sequenced in a study of T-cell reconstitution after alpha-beta-depleted transplantation in children. The TCRbeta library was prepared with unique molecular identifiers. One entry per CDR3 protein, called by TCRdb with MiXCR from the PCR reads. The data show around 600,000 distinct CDR3 sequences, around a sixth seen once. Sequenced here: PBMCs from the stem cell graft donor, sampled from the stem cell graft. The receptor source for this set is a human donor who donated a stem cell graft to a child with acute myeloid leukemia.

A few counts support this clonotype. The rearrangement uses TRBV20-1 and TRBJ2-5; D remains ambiguous. This CDR3 region has 13 residues. Per the germline V gene, CDR1 is DFQATT and CDR2 is SNEGSKA (reference sequence). V was pared by 5 bases and J by 5 bases, with 15 bases between. The CDR3 DNA follows: TGCAGTGCTCCCGTCCCCCAGCAGGAGACCCAGTACTTC. It encodes CSAPVPQQETQYF.

This clonotype occurred many times. The chain couples TRBV10-3 to TRBJ2-3, with TRBD2 matching over 7 bases. Germline assignment: CDR1 ENHRY and CDR2 SYGVKD. This CDR3 contains 16 residues. The ends lost 4 bases at V and 2 bases at J; junction bases unmatched: 9. This chain's CDR3 is CAISAGGTRDTDTQYF. The CDR3, as DNA: TGTGCCATCAGTGCCGGGGGGACCAGGGACACAGATACGCAGTATTTT.

The V call is TRBV10-3, the J call TRBJ1-1; TRBD1 matches at 7 bases. Germline V gene data show CDR1 as ENHRY and CDR2 as SYGVKD. The CDR3 sequence is 13 residues long. V shed 6 bases and J 6 bases; nucleotides not matched to a gene: 7. The CDR3 spells CAIRQGLEAEAFF. In DNA, the CDR3 is TGTGCCATCAGACAGGGGTTGGAAGCTGAAGCTTTCTTT.

The table lists this clonotype with a few counts. The genes are TRBV28 and TRBJ1-1; D remains ambiguous. CDR3 size: 11 residues. V dropped 3 bases and J dropped 6 bases, with 5 bases sitting between them. Germline CDR1 MDHEN, CDR2 SYDVKM. The CDR3 DNA reads TGTGCCAGCAGTTTGTCGCCTGAAGCTTTCTTT. This codes for CASSLSPEAFF. The full variable domain, rest sourced from reference TRBV28 and TRBJ1-1, is DVKVTQSSRYLVKRTGEKVFLECVQDMDHENMFWYRQDPGLGLRLIYFSYDVKMKEKGDIPEGYSVSREKKERFSLILESASTNQTSMYLCASSLSPEAFFGQGTRLTVV.

This clonotype occurred many times. The chain combines TRBV20-1 with TRBJ2-7; TRBD1 might be the D (6 bases). Per germline, CDR1 DFQATT and CDR2 SNEGSKA (reference sequence). V was clipped by 0 bases and J by 3 bases, with 12 bases between them. CDR3 length: 14 amino acids. CDR3 amino acids: CSAREAGVFYEQYV. CDR3 in DNA: TGCAGTGCTAGAGAGGCAGGGGTGTTCTACGAGCAGTACGTC.

This clonotype was detected a few times. The chain joins TRBV4-3 to TRBJ2-7, with D perhaps matching TRBD1 (6 bases). CDR1 and CDR2 (germline): LGHNA, YSLEER. The CDR3 covers 17 residues. V was clipped by 1 base and J by 2 bases, with 18 bases between them. Here the CDR3 reads CASSQAAAGQKTYEQYF. As DNA, the CDR3 is TGCGCCAGCAGCCAAGCTGCCGCCGGACAGAAGACCTACGAGCAGTACTTC.

This clonotype was seen at least ten times. This chain connects TRBV29-1 to TRBJ1-2; 7 nucleotides line up with TRBD1. CDR1 and CDR2 (germline): SQVTM, ANQGSEA. The CDR3 has 13 amino acids. Unmatched junction bases numbered 8, after V lost 7 bases and J lost 3 bases. CDR3 DNA: TGCAGCGCCGGAGCACAGGGGCACTATGGCTACACCTTC. Translating it yields CSAGAQGHYGYTF.

V usage is TRBV11-3 and J usage is TRBJ2-7; 10 bases match TRBD2. CDR1 is SGHNT, CDR2 YENEEA, per germline. The trim removed 5 bases at V and 3 bases at J, leaving 7 bases unmatched. This CDR3 has 15 residues. The CDR3 reads CASSLDSGGGYEQYF. In nucleotides, the CDR3 is TGTGCCAGCAGCCTCGACAGCGGGGGGGGCTACGAGCAGTACTTC.

This clonotype was observed at least ten times. V gene TRBV10-3 combines with J gene TRBJ1-5, with TRBD1 as a possible D gene (6 bases). The germline gives CDR1 ENHRY, CDR2 SYGVKD. V was shortened by 5 bases and J by 3 bases, with 8 bases between the two germline ends. CDR3 length equals 13 residues. For the CDR3, the DNA is TGTGCCATCAGTCAGGGGTTCAATCAGCCCCAGCATTTT. It translates to CAISQGFNQPQHF.

This clonotype was counted only a few times. The gene calls are TRBV5-1 and TRBJ2-7, with a tentative D call TRBD1 (7 bases). The CDR3 is 15 amino acids. Trimming took 6 bases from V and 4 from J, leaving 20 bases between them. The V gene's germline CDR1 is SGHRS and CDR2 YFSETQ. The CDR3: CASTQRAGGNYEQYF. DNA of the CDR3: TGCGCCAGCACCCAACGAGCAGGGGGGAATTACGAGCAGTACTTC.

This clonotype showed up many times. This chain joins TRBV20-1 and TRBJ1-5; 11 nucleotides match TRBD1. Unmatched junction bases numbered 9, after V lost 5 bases and J lost 6 bases. The CDR3 covers 15 residues. Germline lookup yields CDR1 DFQATT and CDR2 SNEGSKA (reference sequence). CDR3: CSAYPGTGGSQPQHF. The CDR3 region has the DNA TGCAGTGCTTACCCTGGGACAGGGGGTAGTCAGCCCCAGCATTTT.

This clonotype was recorded many times. V usage is TRBV6-1 and J usage is TRBJ1-1; D may be TRBD1 (5 bases). Germline V lookup: CDR1 MNHNS, CDR2 SASEGT. Deletions cut 7 bases from V and 5 bases from J, with 11 bases between. The CDR3 contains 12 residues. The CDR3 reads CASTHRYTEAFF. The CDR3 coding sequence is TGTGCCAGCACCCACAGGTATACTGAAGCTTTCTTT.

At least ten counts were recorded for this clonotype. This sequence joins TRBV4-3 and TRBJ2-2, with TRBD2 as a possible D gene (7 bases). V lost 0 bases, J lost 6 bases, and 17 bases lay in between. The CDR3 is 17 residues long. Germline lookup yields CDR1 LGHNA and CDR2 YSLEER. CDR3 DNA: TGCGCCAGCAGCCAAGATCCGGGGGGCCAGTCCGCCGGGGAGCTGTTTTTT. It encodes CASSQDPGGQSAGELFF.

V and J are TRBV7-2 and TRBJ2-1, with D perhaps TRBD2 (5 bases). The CDR3 consists of 12 residues. Germline V CDR1 and CDR2: SGHTA, FQGNSA. V was trimmed by 4 bases and J by 6 bases, leaving 7 bases between them. The CDR3, as DNA: TGTGCCAGCAGCTGGACTCGCAATGAGCAGTTCTTC. Encoded protein: CASSWTRNEQFF.

The chain recombines TRBV7-7 with TRBJ2-1, with 7 bases matching TRBD2. CDR1 SSHAT and CDR2 FNYEAQ come from the germline V gene (reference sequence). Trimming cost V 0 bases and J 4 bases; bases outside gene matches: 6. The CDR3 runs 16 residues. CDR3 loop: CASSLAPASGYNEQFF. The CDR3 nucleotides are TGTGCCAGCAGCTTAGCGCCGGCTAGCGGATACAATGAGCAGTTCTTC.

This clonotype was counted ten times or more. The V gene is TRBV10-3, the J gene TRBJ2-7; D is unresolved. Trimming pared 4 bases from V and 2 bases from J, leaving 15 bases between. The CDR3 contains 15 residues. Germline CDR1 is ENHRY and CDR2 is SYGVKD. For the CDR3, the DNA is TGTGCCATCAGTGCCTCTACGGGCTCAACCTACGAGCAGTACTTC. Encoded protein: CAISASTGSTYEQYF.

The chain joins TRBV5-1 to TRBJ2-1; D ambiguous. Trimming left V 0 bases short and J 0 bases short, with 10 bases between. CDR1 is SGHRS, CDR2 YFSETQ, per germline. This CDR3 comprises 16 residues. The CDR3 nucleotides read TGCGCCAGCAGCTTGGCCGCGCAGAGCTCCTACAATGAGCAGTTCTTC. This gives the protein CASSLAAQSSYNEQFF.

This clonotype was recorded a few times. V usage is TRBV20-1 and J usage is TRBJ1-5, with a tentative D call TRBD1 (5 bases). The ends were cut back, 3 bases at V and 3 bases at J, with 12 bases in the middle. The germline V gene has CDR1 DFQATT and CDR2 SNEGSKA (reference sequence). This CDR3 region has 14 residues. Written as DNA, the CDR3 is TGCAGTGCTAGTCAGGGACTCGACAATCAGCCCCAGCATTTT. The encoded protein is CSASQGLDNQPQHF.

The sample holds many counts of this clonotype. This chain uses TRBV20-1 with TRBJ2-1, with TRBD2 identical over 12 bases. Germline loops: CDR1 DFQATT, CDR2 SNEGSKA (reference sequence). The junction had 11 bases not matched to a gene; V was cut back by 6 bases and J by 8 bases. The CDR3 sequence is 15 residues long. DNA of the CDR3: TGCAGTGCCCCCCCTCTAGCGGGGGGGCTTGATGAGCAGTTCTTC. It is translated as CSAPPLAGGLDEQFF.

On this clonotype itself: No DNA is shown, since the ends of the CDR3 on it are uncertain; the CDR3 is the one TCRdb lists. The gene calls are TRBV21-1 and TRBJ2-5; TRBD1, the table's D call, lacks a check against the DNA. TRBV21-1 is a listed pseudogene. The CDR3 contains 16 residues when both ends are counted. The CDR3 is CASSKISTVRRETQYF.

This clonotype has at least ten counts. The chain joins TRBV7-9 to TRBJ2-1, with 9 bases that match TRBD1. The CDR3 runs 15 residues. Germline CDR1 is SEHNR and CDR2 is FQNEAQ (reference sequence). J was trimmed by 6 bases and V by 4 bases; bases with no gene match: 7. CDR3 DNA: TGTGCCAGCAGCTCGTGGACAGGGGCGGCCAATGAGCAGTTCTTC. The encoded protein is CASSSWTGAANEQFF.

This clonotype showed up many times. This chain uses TRBV20-1 with TRBJ1-1, with D uncertain. Trimming stripped 6 bases from V and 0 bases from J, with 11 bases between. Looked up from germline, CDR1 is DFQATT and CDR2 is SNEGSKA (reference sequence). The CDR3 runs to 13 residues. The CDR3 loop reads CSAQDVMNTEAFF. DNA of the CDR3: TGCAGTGCCCAAGACGTAATGAACACTGAAGCTTTCTTT.

The chain recombines TRBV12-3 or TRBV12-4 with TRBJ1-2; tentatively, D is TRBD1 (5 bases). Trimming took off 5 bases at V and 0 bases at J, with 10 bases between the two ends. The CDR3 loop spans 14 amino acids. CDR3 coding DNA: TGTGCCAGCAGTGAGACAGAAACTAACTATGGCTACACCTTC. Protein: CASSETETNYGYTF.